This record looks at one T cell receptor beta chain sequence and its context. Antigen unknown. The record originates from a study of T cell responses to AZD1222 COVID-19 vaccine. Findings of the study overall: Among the donors, most were white British and more were female, and clonal diversity was possibly underestimated. Without day 14 samples, only post-peak T cell repertoires were studied. CD4 TCRs linked to vaccination spanned spike, dominating at 160-218 and 743-854.

Sequenced by immunoSEQ multiplex PCR; TCRdb stores in-frame clones only, minus some. Among about 120,000 clones listed, 85% to 90% were seen once. Pooled samples include second doses given at about 4 or 12 weeks. The CDR3 sequence is 15 residues long. Trimming shortened V by 0 bases and J by 4 bases, and 13 bases separated the two germline ends. The germline gives CDR1 SGDLS, CDR2 YYNGEE. The V and J genes are TRBV9 and TRBJ2-5; unclear D gene. The TCR originated in an adult who received the AZD1222 COVID-19 vaccine. Sequencing used peripheral blood, obtained 28 days after the second AZD1222 dose. CDR3 sequence: CASSVGSLVLETQYF. The CDR3 DNA reads TGTGCCAGCAGCGTAGGGTCTTTAGTGTTAGAGACCCAGTACTTC.